The 13 T cell receptor beta chains in this list originate from one sample, sequenced in a study of T cells in Graves' hyperthyroidism and ophthalmopathy. Using RNA transcripts as the source, TCR beta CDR3 regions were amplified. The primer set for the first-round RT-PCR of the TCR CDR3 was HTBI. Via MiXCR, TCRdb re-called the multiplex PCR reads, giving one row per CDR3 protein. Of around 530,000 distinct CDR3 sequences in the sample, approximately 17% are singletons; the top ten hold approximately 16%. The specimen was blood. The receptors come from a woman between 18 and 30 years old with Graves' ophthalmopathy.

This clonotype was seen repeatedly, ten times or more. V gene TRBV7-8 combines with J gene TRBJ2-1; D may match TRBD1 or TRBD2 (5 bases each). Germline V gene data show CDR1 as SGHVS and CDR2 as FQNEAQ. Trimming stripped 5 bases from V and 3 bases from J, with 14 bases between. The CDR3 sequence is 15 residues long. The CDR3 DNA follows: TGTGCCAGCAGCCCGCCGGGACGTCTCTACAATGAGCAGTTCTTC. It is translated as CASSPPGRLYNEQFF. Full variable domain (outside the CDR3, taken from reference TRBV7-8 and TRBJ2-1): GAGVSQSPRYKVAKRGQDVALRCDPISGHVSLFWYQQALGQGPEFLTYFQNEAQLDKSGLPSDRFFAERPEGSVSTLKIQRTQQEDSAVYLCASSPPGRLYNEQFFGPGTRLTVL.

This clonotype was seen many times. This chain connects TRBV20-1 to TRBJ1-5, with no clear D. CDR1 is DFQATT and CDR2 is SNEGSKA in the germline V gene (reference sequence). The V end was cut by 6 bases, the J end by 7 bases, with 13 bases between. This CDR3 spans 12 amino acids. The DNA of the CDR3 is TGCAGTGCGGGAAAACGGTTCCAGCCCCAGCATTTT. This gives the protein CSAGKRFQPQHF.

The V gene is TRBV6-2 or TRBV6-3, the J gene TRBJ2-1; tentatively, D is TRBD1 (5 bases). Trimming pared 5 bases from V and 0 bases from J, leaving 11 bases between. The germline CDR1 and CDR2 sequences are MNHEY and SVGEGT. CDR3 length: 15 residues. CDR3 in amino acids: CASSPLDSSYNEQFF. CDR3 coding DNA: TGTGCCAGCAGTCCCCTAGACAGCTCCTACAATGAGCAGTTCTTC.

V is TRBV19 and J is TRBJ2-1, with a possible D match to TRBD2 (5 bases). The CDR3 length is 16 residues. Trimming took 8 bases from V and 5 from J, leaving 22 bases between them. Germline assignment: CDR1 LNHDA and CDR2 SQIVND (reference sequence). The CDR3 sequence: CASSEMGGRGHNEQFF. The CDR3 region has the DNA TGTGCCAGTTCTGAGATGGGTGGCCGGGGTCACAATGAGCAGTTCTTC.

This clonotype appeared a few times. The chain uses TRBV20-1 and TRBJ2-3, with 9 bases that match TRBD2. This CDR3 has 14 amino acids. Trimming at V came to 6 bases and at J to 5 bases, leaving 9 bases not matched to a gene. The V gene's germline CDR1 is DFQATT and CDR2 SNEGSKA (reference sequence). The DNA for the CDR3 is TGCAGTGCCGCAAAGCGGGAGGAGGGAGATACGCAGTATTTT. Translating gives CSAAKREEGDTQYF.

This clonotype was recorded a few times. This chain connects TRBV12-3 or TRBV12-4 to TRBJ1-6; D not certain. V lost 3 bases and J 11 bases, leaving 11 bases between the germline ends. The CDR3 sequence is 13 residues long. The CDR3 region is CASSFNHETPLHF. CDR3 DNA: TGTGCCAGCAGTTTTAACCACGAGACACCCCTCCACTTT.

This clonotype has a handful of counts. The V and J genes are TRBV9 and TRBJ1-1; a weak D match, TRBD1 (6 bases). V was shortened by 3 bases and J by 1 base, with 22 bases between the two germline ends. Germline V CDR1 and CDR2: SGDLS, YYNGEE. This CDR3 spans 18 amino acids. The CDR3 nucleotides are TGTGCCAGCAGCGCCAACCCTGACTCGGACAGAGCGAACACTGAAGCTTTCTTT. Amino acids: CASSANPDSDRANTEAFF.

At least ten counts were recorded for this clonotype. This chain links TRBV29-1 with TRBJ1-1; the D is unclear. V was shortened by 0 bases and J by 4 bases, with 6 bases between the two germline ends. The CDR3 is 12 amino acids. Germline CDR1 is SQVTM and CDR2 is ANQGSEA. CDR3 sequence reads: CSVEEGPTEAFF. The CDR3, as DNA: TGCAGCGTTGAAGAAGGCCCCACTGAAGCTTTCTTT.

This clonotype has at least ten counts. The chain carries TRBV30 and TRBJ2-1; 10 bases agree with TRBD1. Per germline, CDR1 GTSNPN and CDR2 SVGIG (reference sequence). The CDR3 is 13 amino acids. V lost 5 bases to trimming and J lost 7 bases; unmatched junction nucleotides: 5. The CDR3 coding sequence is TGTGCCTGGGGTATGGGACAGGGGAATGAGCAGTTCTTC. Its translation: CAWGMGQGNEQFF.

Many counts were recorded for this clonotype. This rearrangement joins TRBV20-1 to TRBJ2-3, with TRBD2 identical over 7 bases. There are 15 residues in the CDR3. Germline V lookup: CDR1 DFQATT, CDR2 SNEGSKA (reference sequence). The CDR3 region has the DNA TGCAGCGGCATGGGGCGGGAGACCTACACAGATACGCAGTATTTT. Translation gives CSGMGRETYTDTQYF.

This clonotype showed up just a few times. The chain links TRBV4-1 to TRBJ2-1; 9 positions agree with TRBD2. Germline CDR1 is MGHRA and CDR2 is YSYEKL. J lost 2 bases, V lost 1 base, and 6 bases had no gene match. This CDR3 region has 17 residues. CDR3 sequence reads: CASSQGGAGGPYNEQFF. For the CDR3, the DNA is TGCGCCAGCAGCCAAGGTGGGGCGGGAGGGCCCTACAATGAGCAGTTCTTC.

Many counts were recorded for this clonotype. The chain joins TRBV11-2 to TRBJ1-5; the match to TRBD1 covers 8 bases. Losses at the gene ends were 4 bases for V and 4 bases for J; bases not matched to a gene: 6. This CDR3 is 15 amino acids long. Per germline, CDR1 SGHAT and CDR2 FQNNGV. CDR3 DNA: TGTGCCAGCAGCTCAGGGGGCTTGGGAAATCAGCCCCAGCATTTT. Its translation is CASSSGGLGNQPQHF. Combining the CDR3 with reference TRBV11-2 and TRBJ1-5 gives the whole variable domain EAGVAQSPRYKIIEKRQSVAFWCNPISGHATLYWYQQILGQGPKLLIQFQNNGVVDDSQLPKDRFSAERLKGVDSTLKIQPAKLEDSAVYLCASSSGGLGNQPQHFGDGTRLSIL.

This clonotype was detected many times. The chain has TRBV11-2 and TRBJ1-2, with 8 bases that match TRBD1. The germline V gene has CDR1 SGHAT and CDR2 FQNNGV. The CDR3 loop spans 15 amino acids. Unmatched junction bases numbered 8, after V lost 4 bases and J lost 4 bases. Here the CDR3 DNA reads TGTGCCAGCAGCTATGGGGCAGGGGGCGGCTATGGCTACACCTTC. It encodes CASSYGAGGGYGYTF.